This TCR beta chain was recovered during a study of graft-versus-host responses after intestinal transplantation. Study-wide background: The study gave all recipients anti-thymocyte globulin induction, then tacrolimus and steroids for about three years. Regarding the study as a whole: Recipient marrow harbored GvH clones, some of which surfaced first in ileum or blood. Graft-versus-host to host-versus-graft clonal ratios in allografts were high in patients with graft-donor T cell macrochimerism.

Profiling relied on immunoSEQ multiplex PCR, and the TCRdb table lists in-frame clones only, not all of them. This sample carries about 19,000 clones, around 86% of them seen once, and the ten largest clones take 51%. Marrow drawn post-transplant originated at the posterior iliac crest or another site. This clone was seen only a few times. Its antigen is not identified. This specimen consisted of bone marrow, obtained roughly 130 days after transplant. This TCR was sampled from a human patient who received an intestinal transplant, so some T cells may come from the graft donor.

CDR3 amino acids: CASETTGGSRGEQFF. The CDR3 region has the DNA TGTGCCAGCGAGACTACTGGCGGGAGTCGGGGTGAGCAGTTCTTC. The chain recombines TRBV19 with TRBJ2-1, with 7 bases aligning to TRBD2. The CDR3 runs to 15 residues. J lost 9 bases, V lost 9 bases, and 17 bases had no gene match. The germline CDR1 and CDR2 sequences are LNHDA and SQIVND (reference sequence).